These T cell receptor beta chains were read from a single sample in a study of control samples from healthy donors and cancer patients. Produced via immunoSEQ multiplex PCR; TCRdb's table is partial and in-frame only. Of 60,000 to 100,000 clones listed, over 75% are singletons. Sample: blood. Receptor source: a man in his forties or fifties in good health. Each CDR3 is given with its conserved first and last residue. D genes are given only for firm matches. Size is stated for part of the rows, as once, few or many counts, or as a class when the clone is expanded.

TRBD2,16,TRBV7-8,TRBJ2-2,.,CASSFTGGQNTGELFF,TGTGCCAGCAGCTTCACGGGAGGGCAGAACACCGGGGAGCTGTTTTTT
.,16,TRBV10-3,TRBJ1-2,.,CAISEVRPFSNYGYTF,TGTGCCATCAGTGAAGTAAGACCGTTCTCTAACTATGGCTACACCTTC
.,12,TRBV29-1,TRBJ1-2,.,CSAPVGGSGYTF,TGCAGCGCCCCAGTCGGGGGGAGCGGCTACACCTTC
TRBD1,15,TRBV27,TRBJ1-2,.,CASSPRTGNNYGYTF,TGTGCCAGCAGTCCCCGGACAGGGAATAACTATGGCTACACCTTC
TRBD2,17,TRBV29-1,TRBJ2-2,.,CSVGSLAGGHNTGELFF,TGCAGCGTTGGTTCTCTAGCGGGGGGGCATAACACCGGGGAGCTGTTTTTT
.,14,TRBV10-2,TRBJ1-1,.,CASNQLAVNTEAFF,TGCGCCAGCAACCAACTGGCGGTGAACACTGAAGCTTTCTTT
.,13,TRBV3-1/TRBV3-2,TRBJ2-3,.,CASSQDLEDTQYF,TGTGCCAGCAGCCAAGATTTGGAAGATACGCAGTATTTT
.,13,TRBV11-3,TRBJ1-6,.,CASSRQENSPLHF,TGTGCCAGCAGCCGACAGGAAAATTCACCCCTCCACTTT
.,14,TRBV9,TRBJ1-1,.,CASSAGRVNTEAFF,TGTGCCAGCAGCGCAGGAAGGGTGAACACTGAAGCTTTCTTT
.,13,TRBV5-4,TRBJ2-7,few,CASSRTDNYEQYF,TGTGCCAGCAGCCGAACGGACAACTACGAGCAGTACTTC
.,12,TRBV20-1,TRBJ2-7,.,CSASFRGYEQYF,TGCAGTGCTAGTTTCAGGGGCTACGAGCAGTACTTC
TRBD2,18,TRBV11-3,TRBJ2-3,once,CASSLGVRASGRPDTQYF,TGTGCCAGCAGCTTAGGGGTACGGGCTAGCGGTAGGCCAGATACGCAGTATTTT
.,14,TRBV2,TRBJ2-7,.,CASSEIPGSYEQYF,TGTGCCAGCAGTGAAATTCCGGGCTCCTACGAGCAGTACTTC
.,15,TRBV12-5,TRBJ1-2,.,CASAFSGGVSGGYTF,TGTGCTAGTGCCTTCTCGGGAGGGGTTTCGGGTGGCTACACCTTC
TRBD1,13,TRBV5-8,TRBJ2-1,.,CASSLGTGDEQFF,TGTGCCAGCAGCCTAGGGACAGGGGATGAGCAGTTCTTC
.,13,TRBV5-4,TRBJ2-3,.,CASSFIPQDTQYF,TGTGCCAGCAGCTTCATCCCCCAAGATACGCAGTATTTT
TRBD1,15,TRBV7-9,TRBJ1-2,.,CASSPRGQESYGYTF,TGTGCCAGCAGTCCTAGAGGACAGGAGAGCTATGGCTACACCTTC
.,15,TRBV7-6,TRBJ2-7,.,CASSLGTESADEQYF,TGTGCCAGCAGCTTAGGGACAGAGTCTGCCGACGAGCAGTACTTC
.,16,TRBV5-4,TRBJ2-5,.,CASSLRVVRDIGTQYF,TGTGCCAGCAGCTTGCGTGTGGTCCGGGATATTGGGACCCAGTACTTC
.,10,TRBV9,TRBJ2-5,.,CASSVETQYF,TGTGCCAGCAGCGTAGAGACCCAGTACTTC
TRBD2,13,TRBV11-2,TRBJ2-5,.,CASSLTSWETQYF,TGTGCCAGCAGCTTGACTAGCTGGGAGACCCAGTACTTC
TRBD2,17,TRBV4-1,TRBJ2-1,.,CASSQDGSGGAYNEQFF,TGCGCCAGCAGCCAAGATGGAAGCGGGGGGGCCTACAATGAGCAGTTCTTC